What follows is one T cell receptor beta chain and its context. The germline CDR1 and CDR2 sequences are LGHDT and YNNKEL (reference sequence). The CDR3 runs to 15 residues. Germline trimming cut 6 bases from V and 6 bases from J; bases unmatched to any gene: 8. The use of a sample-barcoded 5' primer and a J-beta primer mix characterized a second PCR of about 7 to 12 cycles. TCRdb re-called the 5' RACE reads through MiXCR, storing one row per CDR3 protein. The sample has roughly 800,000 distinct CDR3 sequences, roughly 24% seen once. This record belongs to a study of blood T cells in healthy people across ages. These records were also assigned to another study, of T cells of mothers and their children. That source adds: Both sample barcodes and 2-4 random nucleotides came from the M1S primer of the second PCR. The yield was over 8 million TCR beta CDR3 reads from each mother and roughly 3 million from each child.

This chain joins TRBV3-1 and TRBJ2-1, with 10 bases aligning to TRBD2. Sequenced sample: blood. This clonotype was sampled from a boy younger than 18 in good health. Here the CDR3 reads CASRASGGSANEQFF. In nucleotides, the CDR3 is TGTGCCAGCAGGGCTAGCGGGGGCTCGGCCAATGAGCAGTTCTTC.